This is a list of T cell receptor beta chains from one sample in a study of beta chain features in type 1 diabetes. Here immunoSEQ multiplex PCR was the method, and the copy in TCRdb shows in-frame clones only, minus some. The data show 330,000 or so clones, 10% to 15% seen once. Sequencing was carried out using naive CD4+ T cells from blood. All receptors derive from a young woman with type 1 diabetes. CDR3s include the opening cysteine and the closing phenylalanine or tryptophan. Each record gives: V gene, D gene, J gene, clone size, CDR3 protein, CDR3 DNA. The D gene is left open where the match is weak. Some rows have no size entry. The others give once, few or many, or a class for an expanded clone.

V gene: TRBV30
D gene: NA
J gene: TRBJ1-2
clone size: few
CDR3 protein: CAWSAGNYGYTF
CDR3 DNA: TGTGCCTGGAGTGCAGGAAACTATGGCTACACCTTC

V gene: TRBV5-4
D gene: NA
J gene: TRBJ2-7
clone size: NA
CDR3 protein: CASSSAVATPEQYF
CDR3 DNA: TGTGCCAGCAGCTCCGCAGTCGCAACGCCGGAGCAGTACTTC

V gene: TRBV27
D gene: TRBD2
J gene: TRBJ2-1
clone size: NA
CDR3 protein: CASTGTSGRNEQFF
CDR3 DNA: TGTGCCAGTACCGGGACTAGCGGGAGGAATGAGCAGTTCTTC

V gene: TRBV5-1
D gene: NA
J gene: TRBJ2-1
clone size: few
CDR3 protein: CASSFQFGEQFF
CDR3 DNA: TGCGCCAGCAGCTTCCAGTTTGGCGAGCAGTTCTTC

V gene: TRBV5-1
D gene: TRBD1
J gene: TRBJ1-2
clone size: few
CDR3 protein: CASSTGQGADYGYTF
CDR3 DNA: TGCGCCAGCAGCACGGGACAGGGGGCCGACTATGGCTACACCTTC

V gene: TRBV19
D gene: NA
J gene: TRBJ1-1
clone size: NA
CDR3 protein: CASSMLKGMRKTEAFF
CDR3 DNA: TGTGCCAGTAGTATGTTGAAGGGGATGAGGAAAACTGAAGCTTTCTTT

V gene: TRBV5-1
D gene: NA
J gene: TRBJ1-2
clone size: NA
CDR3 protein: CASRNSYGYTF
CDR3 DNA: TGCGCCAGCAGGAACAGCTATGGCTACACCTTC

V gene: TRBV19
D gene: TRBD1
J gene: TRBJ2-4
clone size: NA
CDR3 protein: CATHVGRGSKNIQYF
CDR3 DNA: TGTGCCACCCATGTAGGCAGGGGGTCCAAAAACATTCAGTACTTC

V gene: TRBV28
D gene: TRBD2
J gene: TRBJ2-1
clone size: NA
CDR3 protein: CASSSLGTSGIYEQFF
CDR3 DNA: TGTGCCAGCAGTTCGCTCGGGACTAGCGGGATCTATGAGCAGTTCTTC

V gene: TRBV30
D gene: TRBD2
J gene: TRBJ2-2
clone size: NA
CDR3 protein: CAWSPAGGGTGELFF
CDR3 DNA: TGTGCCTGGAGTCCGGCGGGAGGGGGCACCGGGGAGCTGTTTTTT

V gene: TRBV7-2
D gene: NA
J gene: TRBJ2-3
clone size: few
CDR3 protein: CASSRSRATQYF
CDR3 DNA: TGTGCCAGCAGCCGATCGCGGGCTACGCAGTATTTT

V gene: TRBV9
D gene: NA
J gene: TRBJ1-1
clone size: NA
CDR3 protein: CASSVTDMNTEAFF
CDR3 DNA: TGTGCCAGCAGCGTCACAGACATGAACACTGAAGCTTTCTTT

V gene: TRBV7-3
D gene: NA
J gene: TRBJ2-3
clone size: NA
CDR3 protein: CASSLSGYTDTQYF
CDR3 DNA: TGTGCCAGCAGCTTAAGCGGTTACACAGATACGCAGTATTTT

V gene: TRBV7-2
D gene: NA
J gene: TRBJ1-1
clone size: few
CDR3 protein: CASSVDRNTEAFF
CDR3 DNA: TGTGCCAGCAGCGTAGACAGAAACACTGAAGCTTTCTTT

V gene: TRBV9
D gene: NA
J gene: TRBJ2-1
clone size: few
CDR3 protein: CASSVGTSSYNEQFF
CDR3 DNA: TGTGCCAGCAGCGTAGGTACTAGCTCCTACAATGAGCAGTTCTTC

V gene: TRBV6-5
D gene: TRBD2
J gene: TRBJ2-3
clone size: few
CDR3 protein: CASGLAGRDTQYF
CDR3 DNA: TGTGCCAGCGGACTAGCAGGGAGGGATACGCAGTATTTT

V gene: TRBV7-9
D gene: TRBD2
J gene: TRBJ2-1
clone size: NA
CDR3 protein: CASSRRLAGGPEQFF
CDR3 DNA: TGTGCCAGCAGCCGAAGACTAGCGGGAGGACCCGAGCAGTTCTTC

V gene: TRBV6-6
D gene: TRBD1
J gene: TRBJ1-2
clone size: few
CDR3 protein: CASSPGTGSGYTF
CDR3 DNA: TGTGCCAGCAGTCCCGGGACAGGGAGTGGCTACACCTTC

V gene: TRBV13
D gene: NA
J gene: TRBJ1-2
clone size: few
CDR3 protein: CASSPQGLDGYTF
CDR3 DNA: TGTGCCAGCAGCCCCCAGGGACTCGACGGCTACACCTTC

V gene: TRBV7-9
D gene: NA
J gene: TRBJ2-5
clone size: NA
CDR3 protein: CASSLASGQETQYF
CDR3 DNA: TGTGCCAGCAGCTTAGCTAGCGGCCAAGAGACCCAGTACTTC

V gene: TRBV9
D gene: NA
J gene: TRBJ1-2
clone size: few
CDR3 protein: CASSGDYGYTF
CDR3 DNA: TGTGCCAGCAGCGGCGACTATGGCTACACCTTC

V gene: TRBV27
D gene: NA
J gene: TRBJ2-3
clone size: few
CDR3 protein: CASSYARVPDTQYF
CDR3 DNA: TGTGCCAGCAGTTACGCTCGCGTCCCAGATACGCAGTATTTT

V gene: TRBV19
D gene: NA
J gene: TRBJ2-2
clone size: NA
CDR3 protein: CASSILPNTGELFF
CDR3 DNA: TGTGCCAGTAGCATACTCCCGAACACCGGGGAGCTGTTTTTT

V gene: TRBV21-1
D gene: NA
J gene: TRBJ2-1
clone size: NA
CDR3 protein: CASCGTSGRPNNEQFF
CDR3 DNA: TGTGCCAGCTGCGGGACTAGCGGGAGGCCTAACAATGAGCAGTTCTTC

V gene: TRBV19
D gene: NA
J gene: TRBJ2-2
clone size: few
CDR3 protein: CASTPGDNGSGELFF
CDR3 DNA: TGTGCCAGTACCCCGGGAGACAACGGTAGCGGGGAGCTGTTTTTT